Below, one T cell receptor (beta chain) is given with its context. Its antigen is currently unknown. The data are from a study of a mutant IDH1 vaccine in newly diagnosed glioma. About the study: There were roughly 62% males and about 38% females among treated patients, whose mean age was about 40 years.

As to time point: week 23, last vaccination. Each dose of the vaccine consisted of 300 ug of mutant IDH1 20-mer peptide, with topical imiquimod. Libraries were prepared by immunoSEQ multiplex PCR; TCRdb keeps only in-frame clonotypes and omits some of them. The repertoire holds about 65,000 clones, with roughly 85% as singletons. The germline V gene has CDR1 MNHNS and CDR2 SASEGT. The V gene lost 3 bases and the J gene lost 15 bases, with 12 bases spanning the gap. The CDR3 is 12 residues long. The origin of this receptor is a man in his thirties or forties with glioma. The source material was PBMCs, sampled from a glioma patient whose treatment included an IDH1 peptide vaccine. The V gene is TRBV6-1, the J gene TRBJ1-6, with D unclear. Here the CDR3 reads CASSETTRRLHF. For the CDR3, the DNA is TGTGCCAGCAGTGAGACTACACGGCGCCTCCACTTT.